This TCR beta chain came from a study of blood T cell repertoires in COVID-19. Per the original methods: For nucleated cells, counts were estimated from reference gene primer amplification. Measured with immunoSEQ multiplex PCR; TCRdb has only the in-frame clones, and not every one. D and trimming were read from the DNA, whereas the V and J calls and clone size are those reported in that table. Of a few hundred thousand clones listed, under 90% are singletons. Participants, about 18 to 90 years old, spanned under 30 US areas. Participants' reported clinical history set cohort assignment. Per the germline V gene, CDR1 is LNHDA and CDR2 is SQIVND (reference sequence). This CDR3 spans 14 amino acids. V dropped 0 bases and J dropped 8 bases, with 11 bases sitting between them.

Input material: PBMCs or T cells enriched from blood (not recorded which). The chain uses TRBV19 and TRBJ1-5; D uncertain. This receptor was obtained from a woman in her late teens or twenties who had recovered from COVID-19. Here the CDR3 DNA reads TGTGCCAGTAGTATAGAGGGTTACGGGGAGCCCCAGCATTTT. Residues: CASSIEGYGEPQHF.